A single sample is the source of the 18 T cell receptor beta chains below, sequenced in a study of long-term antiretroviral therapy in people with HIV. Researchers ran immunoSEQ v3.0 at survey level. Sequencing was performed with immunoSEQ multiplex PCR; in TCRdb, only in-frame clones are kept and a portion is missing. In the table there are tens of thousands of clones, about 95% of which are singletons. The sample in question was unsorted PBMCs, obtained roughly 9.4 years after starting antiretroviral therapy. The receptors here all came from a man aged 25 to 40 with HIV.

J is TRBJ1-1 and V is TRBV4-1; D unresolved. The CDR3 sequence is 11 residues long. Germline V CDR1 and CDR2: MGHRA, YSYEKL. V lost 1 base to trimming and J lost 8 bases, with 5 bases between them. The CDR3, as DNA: TGCGCCAGCAGCCAAGGGGGAGAAGCTTTCTTT. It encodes CASSQGGEAFF.

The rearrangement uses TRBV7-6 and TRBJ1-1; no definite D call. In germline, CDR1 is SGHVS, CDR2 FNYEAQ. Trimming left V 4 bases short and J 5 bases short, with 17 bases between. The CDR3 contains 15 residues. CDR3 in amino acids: CASSSGPGIRTEAFF. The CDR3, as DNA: TGTGCCAGCAGCTCCGGACCGGGGATCAGGACTGAAGCTTTCTTT.

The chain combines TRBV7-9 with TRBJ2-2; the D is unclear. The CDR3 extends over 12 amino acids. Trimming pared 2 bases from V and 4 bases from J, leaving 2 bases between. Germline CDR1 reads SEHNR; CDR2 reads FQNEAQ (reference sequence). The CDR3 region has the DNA TGTGCCAGCAGCTTAAGCACCGGGGAGCTGTTTTTT. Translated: CASSLSTGELFF.

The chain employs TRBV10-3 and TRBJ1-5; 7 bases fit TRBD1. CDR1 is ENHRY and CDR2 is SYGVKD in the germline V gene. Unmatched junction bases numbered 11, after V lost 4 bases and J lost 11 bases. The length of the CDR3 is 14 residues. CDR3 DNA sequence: TGTGCCATCAGTGGAGGGGGCGCGGGTAGGGCCCAGCATTTT. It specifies CAISGGGAGRAQHF.

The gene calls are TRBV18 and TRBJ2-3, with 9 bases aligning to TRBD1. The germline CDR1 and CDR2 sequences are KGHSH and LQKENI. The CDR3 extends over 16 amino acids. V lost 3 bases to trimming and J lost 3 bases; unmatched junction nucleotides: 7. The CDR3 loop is CASSPPGQGGTDTQYF. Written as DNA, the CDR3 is TGTGCCAGCTCACCCCCGGGACAGGGAGGGACAGATACGCAGTATTTT.

The CDR3 sequence is CASSVAPGTIIPETQYF. The CDR3 DNA reads TGTGCCAGCAGCGTAGCTCCCGGGACTATAATCCCAGAGACCCAGTACTTC. The gene calls are TRBV9 and TRBJ2-5, with 7 bases matching TRBD2. CDR1 is SGDLS and CDR2 is YYNGEE in the germline V gene. This CDR3 is built from 17 residues. The J segment lost 4 bases and the V segment lost 0 bases, leaving 12 bases of the junction unmatched.

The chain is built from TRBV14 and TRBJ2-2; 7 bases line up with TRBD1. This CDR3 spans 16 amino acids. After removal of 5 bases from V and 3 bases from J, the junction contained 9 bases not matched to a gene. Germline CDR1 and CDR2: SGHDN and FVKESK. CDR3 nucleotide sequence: TGTGCCAGCAGCTCCCGTCAGCAGGGGGACACCGGGGAGCTGTTTTTT. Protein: CASSSRQQGDTGELFF.

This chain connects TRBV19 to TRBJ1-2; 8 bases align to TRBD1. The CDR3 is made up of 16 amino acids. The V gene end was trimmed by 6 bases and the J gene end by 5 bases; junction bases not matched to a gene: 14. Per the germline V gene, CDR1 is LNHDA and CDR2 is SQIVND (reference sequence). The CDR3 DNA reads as TGTGCCAGTAGATTAAACCTTGGACAGGGAATGTATGGCTACACCTTC. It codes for CASRLNLGQGMYGYTF.

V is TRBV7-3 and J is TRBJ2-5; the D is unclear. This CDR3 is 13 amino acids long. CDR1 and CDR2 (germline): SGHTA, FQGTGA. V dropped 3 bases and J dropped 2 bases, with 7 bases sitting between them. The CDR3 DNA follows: TGTGCCAGCAGCTTTCGGTTTCAAGAGACCCAGTACTTC. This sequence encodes CASSFRFQETQYF.

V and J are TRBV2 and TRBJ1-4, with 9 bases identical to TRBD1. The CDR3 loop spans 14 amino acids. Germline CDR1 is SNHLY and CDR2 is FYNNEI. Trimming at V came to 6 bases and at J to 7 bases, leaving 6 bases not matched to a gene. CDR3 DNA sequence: TGTGCCAGCAGCGGCCGGGACAGGGTTGAAAAACTGTTTTTT. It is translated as CASSGRDRVEKLFF.

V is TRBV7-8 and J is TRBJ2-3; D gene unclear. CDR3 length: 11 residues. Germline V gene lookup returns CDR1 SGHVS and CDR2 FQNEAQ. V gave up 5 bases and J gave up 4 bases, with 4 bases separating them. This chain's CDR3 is CASSAPDTQYF. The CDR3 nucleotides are TGTGCCAGCAGCGCGCCAGATACGCAGTATTTT.

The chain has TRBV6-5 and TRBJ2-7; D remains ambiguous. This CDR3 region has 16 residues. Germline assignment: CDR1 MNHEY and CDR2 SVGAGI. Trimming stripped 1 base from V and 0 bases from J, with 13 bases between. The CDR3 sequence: CASSYWSPQSSYEQYF. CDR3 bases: TGTGCCAGCAGTTACTGGTCACCCCAAAGCTCCTACGAGCAGTACTTC.

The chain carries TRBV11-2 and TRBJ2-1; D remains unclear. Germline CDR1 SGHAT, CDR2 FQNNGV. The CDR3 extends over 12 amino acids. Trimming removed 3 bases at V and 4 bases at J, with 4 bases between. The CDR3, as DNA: TGTGCCAGCAGCTTGGGTTACAATGAGCAGTTCTTC. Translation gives CASSLGYNEQFF.

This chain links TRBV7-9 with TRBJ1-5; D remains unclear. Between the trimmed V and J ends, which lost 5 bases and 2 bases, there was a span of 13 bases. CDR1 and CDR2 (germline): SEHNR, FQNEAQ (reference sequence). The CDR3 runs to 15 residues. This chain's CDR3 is CASSPIQSGNQPQHF. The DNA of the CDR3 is TGTGCCAGCAGCCCAATTCAAAGCGGCAATCAGCCCCAGCATTTT.

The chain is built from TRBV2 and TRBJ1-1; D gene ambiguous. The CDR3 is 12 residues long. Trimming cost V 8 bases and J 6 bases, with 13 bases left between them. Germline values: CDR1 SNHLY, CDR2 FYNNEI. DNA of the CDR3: TGTGCCAGCCCCCCCTCGATAGCTGAAGCTTTCTTT. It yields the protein CASPPSIAEAFF.

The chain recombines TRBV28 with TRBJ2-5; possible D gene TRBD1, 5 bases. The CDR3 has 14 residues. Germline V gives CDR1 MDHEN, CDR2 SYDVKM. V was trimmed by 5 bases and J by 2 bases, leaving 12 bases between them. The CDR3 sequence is CASSTSTAQETQYF. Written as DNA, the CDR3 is TGTGCCAGCAGTACCTCGACAGCTCAAGAGACCCAGTACTTC.

The CDR3 DNA reads TGTGCCAGCAGGAAGACAGGGGGCAATTCACCCCTCCACTTT. This codes for CASRKTGGNSPLHF. This chain joins TRBV2 and TRBJ1-6, with 10 bases identical to TRBD1. The CDR3 consists of 14 residues. CDR1 and CDR2 from the germline V gene are SNHLY and FYNNEI. V lost 6 bases to trimming and J lost 7 bases; unmatched junction nucleotides: 3.

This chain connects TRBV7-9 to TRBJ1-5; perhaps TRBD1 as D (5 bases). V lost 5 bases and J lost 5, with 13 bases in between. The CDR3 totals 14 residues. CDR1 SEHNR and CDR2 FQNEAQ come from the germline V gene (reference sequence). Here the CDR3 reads CASSLDSGDQPQHF. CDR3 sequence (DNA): TGTGCCAGCAGCCTAGACAGCGGTGATCAGCCCCAGCATTTT.